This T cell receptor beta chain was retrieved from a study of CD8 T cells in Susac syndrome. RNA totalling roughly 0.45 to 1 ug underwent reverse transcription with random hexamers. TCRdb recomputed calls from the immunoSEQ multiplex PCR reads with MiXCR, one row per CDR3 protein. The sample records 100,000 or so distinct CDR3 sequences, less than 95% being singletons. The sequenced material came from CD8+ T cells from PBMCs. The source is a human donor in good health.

The DNA for the CDR3 is TGTGCCAGCAGGGGGGCAGGGATTTCCTACACCTTC. Translated: CASRGAGISYTF. The gene calls are TRBV2 and TRBJ1-2, with D possibly matching TRBD1 (6 bases). The CDR3 sequence is 12 residues long. Trimming left V 6 bases short and J 10 bases short, with 15 bases between. Germline V lookup: CDR1 SNHLY, CDR2 FYNNEI.